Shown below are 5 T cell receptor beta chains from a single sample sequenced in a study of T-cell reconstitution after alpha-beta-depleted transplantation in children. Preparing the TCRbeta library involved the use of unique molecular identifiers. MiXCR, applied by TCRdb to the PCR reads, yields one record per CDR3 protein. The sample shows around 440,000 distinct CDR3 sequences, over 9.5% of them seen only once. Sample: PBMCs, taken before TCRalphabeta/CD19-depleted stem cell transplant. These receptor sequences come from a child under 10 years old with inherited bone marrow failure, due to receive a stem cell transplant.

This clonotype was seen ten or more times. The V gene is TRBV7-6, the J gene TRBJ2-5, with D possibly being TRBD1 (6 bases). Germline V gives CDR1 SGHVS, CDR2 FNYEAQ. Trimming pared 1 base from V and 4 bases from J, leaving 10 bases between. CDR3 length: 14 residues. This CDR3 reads CASSLDRVAETQYF. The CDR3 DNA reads TGTGCCAGCAGCTTAGACAGGGTGGCAGAGACCCAGTACTTC.

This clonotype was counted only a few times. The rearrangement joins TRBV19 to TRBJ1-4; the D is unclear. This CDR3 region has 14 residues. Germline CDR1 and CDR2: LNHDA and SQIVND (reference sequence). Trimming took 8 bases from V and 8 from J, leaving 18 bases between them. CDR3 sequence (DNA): TGTGCCAGTTGCGGAAGGGTCCCGGGGGAAAAACTGTTTTTT. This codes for CASCGRVPGEKLFF. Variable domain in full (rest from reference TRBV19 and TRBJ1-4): DGGITQSPKYLFRKEGQNVTLSCEQNLNHDAMYWYRQDPGQGLRLIYYSQIVNDFQKGDIAEGYSVSREKKESFPLTVTSAQKNPTAFYLCASCGRVPGEKLFFGSGTQLSVL.

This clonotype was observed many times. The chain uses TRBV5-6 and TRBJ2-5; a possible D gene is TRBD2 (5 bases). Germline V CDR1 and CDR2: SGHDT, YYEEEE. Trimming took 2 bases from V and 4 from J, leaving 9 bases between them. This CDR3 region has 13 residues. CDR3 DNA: TGTGCCAGCAGCTTTGCGACTATAGAGACCCAGTACTTC. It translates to CASSFATIETQYF.

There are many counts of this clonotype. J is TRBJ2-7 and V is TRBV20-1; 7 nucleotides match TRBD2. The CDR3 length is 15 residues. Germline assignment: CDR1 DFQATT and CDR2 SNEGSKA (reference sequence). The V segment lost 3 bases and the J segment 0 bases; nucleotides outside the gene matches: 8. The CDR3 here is CSASSGGRVSYEQYF. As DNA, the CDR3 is TGCAGTGCTAGCTCGGGGGGACGGGTCTCCTACGAGCAGTACTTC.

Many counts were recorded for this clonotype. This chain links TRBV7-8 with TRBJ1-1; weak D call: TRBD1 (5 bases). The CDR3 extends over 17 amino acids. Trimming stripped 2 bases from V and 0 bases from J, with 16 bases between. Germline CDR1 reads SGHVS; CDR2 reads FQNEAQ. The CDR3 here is CASSLSDPGTMNTEAFF. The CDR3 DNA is TGTGCCAGCAGCTTATCGGACCCCGGGACTATGAACACTGAAGCTTTCTTT.